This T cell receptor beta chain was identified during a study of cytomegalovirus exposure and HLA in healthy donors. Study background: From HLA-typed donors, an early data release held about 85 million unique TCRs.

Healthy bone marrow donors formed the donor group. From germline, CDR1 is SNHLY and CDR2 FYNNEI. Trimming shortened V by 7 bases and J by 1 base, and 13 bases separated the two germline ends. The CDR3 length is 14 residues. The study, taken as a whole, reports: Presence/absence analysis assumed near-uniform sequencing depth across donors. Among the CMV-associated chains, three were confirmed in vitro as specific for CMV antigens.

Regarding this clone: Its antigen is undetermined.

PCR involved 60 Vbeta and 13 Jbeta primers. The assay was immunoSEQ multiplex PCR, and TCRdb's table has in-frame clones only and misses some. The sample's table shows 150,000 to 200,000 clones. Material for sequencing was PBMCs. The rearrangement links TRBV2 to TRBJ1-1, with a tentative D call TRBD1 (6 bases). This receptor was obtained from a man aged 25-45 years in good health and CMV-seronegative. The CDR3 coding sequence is TGTGCCAGCACCCGACAGGAATCGAACACTGAAGCTTTCTTT. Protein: CASTRQESNTEAFF.